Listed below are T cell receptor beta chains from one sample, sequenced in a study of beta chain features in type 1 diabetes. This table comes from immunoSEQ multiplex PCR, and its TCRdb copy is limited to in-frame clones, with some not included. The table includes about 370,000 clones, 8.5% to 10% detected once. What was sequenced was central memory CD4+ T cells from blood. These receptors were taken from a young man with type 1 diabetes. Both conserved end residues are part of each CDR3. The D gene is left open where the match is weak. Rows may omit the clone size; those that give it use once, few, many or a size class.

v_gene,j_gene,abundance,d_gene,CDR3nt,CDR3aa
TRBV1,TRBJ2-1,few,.,TGCACCAGCACGCCCCACGACAGCGGGAGCGGCCATGACGATGAGCAGTTCTTC,CTSTPHDSGSGHDDEQFF
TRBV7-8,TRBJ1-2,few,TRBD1,TGTGCCAGCAGCACAGACAGGGGGGTGGCACGTGGCTACACCTTC,CASSTDRGVARGYTF
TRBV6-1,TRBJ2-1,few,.,TGTGCCAGCACCTCTGGGACGGGAAAAACCGGTGAGCAGTTCTTC,CASTSGTGKTGEQFF
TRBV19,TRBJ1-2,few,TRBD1,TGTGCCAGTAGTAGAGGGACAGCAAATTCTAACTATGGCTACACCTTC,CASSRGTANSNYGYTF
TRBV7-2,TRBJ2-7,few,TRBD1,TGTGCCAGCAGCTTTGGGACAGGGGCAACCGAGCAGTACTTC,CASSFGTGATEQYF
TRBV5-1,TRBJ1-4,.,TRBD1,TGCGCCAGCAGCCATCAGACAGGGGAGGGAAAACTGTTTTTT,CASSHQTGEGKLFF
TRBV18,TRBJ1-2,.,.,TGTGCCAGCTCACCAACAAAGGCTACCTCCTATGGCTACACCTTC,CASSPTKATSYGYTF
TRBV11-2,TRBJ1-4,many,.,TGTGCCAGCAGCTTAGCGGCCTCGGAGAAACTGTTTTTT,CASSLAASEKLFF
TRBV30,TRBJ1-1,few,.,TGTGCCTGGAGTAGCAACGGGTTTGAAGCTTTCTTT,CAWSSNGFEAFF
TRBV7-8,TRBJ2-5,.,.,TGTGCCAGCAGCTTAGCGTGGGGGCAACAAGAGACCCAGTACTTC,CASSLAWGQQETQYF
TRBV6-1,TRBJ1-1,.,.,TGTGCCAGCAGTCAGAAGACAGGGAACACTGAAGCTTTCTTT,CASSQKTGNTEAFF
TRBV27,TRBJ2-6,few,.,TGTGCCAGCAGTTTGGGATTTCTGGGTCCGTACTCTGGGGCCAACGTCCTGACTTTC,CASSLGFLGPYSGANVLTF
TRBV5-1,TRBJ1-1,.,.,TGCGCCACCGGTTACTCGGCTGACACTGAAGCTTTCTTT,CATGYSADTEAFF
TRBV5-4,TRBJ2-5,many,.,TGTGCCAGCAGGGCAGCCAGCCAAGAGACCCAGTACTTC,CASRAASQETQYF
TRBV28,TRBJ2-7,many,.,TGTGCCAGCAGTTTATCGGGGGCTTACTACGAGCAGTACTTC,CASSLSGAYYEQYF
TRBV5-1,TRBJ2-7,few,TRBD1,TGCGCCAGCAGCTTGGCTACAGGGGAATACGAGCAGTACTTC,CASSLATGEYEQYF
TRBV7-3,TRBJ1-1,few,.,TGTGCCAGCAGCTCGCAGGGTTACGACACTGAAGCTTTCTTT,CASSSQGYDTEAFF
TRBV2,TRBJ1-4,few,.,TGTGCCAGCAGTGAGTTACCCCATGAAAAACTGTTTTTT,CASSELPHEKLFF
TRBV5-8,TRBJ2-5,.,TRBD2,TGTGCCAGCAGCTTGGCGGGAGGGCCGGAGACCCAGTACTTC,CASSLAGGPETQYF
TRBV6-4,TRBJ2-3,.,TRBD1,TGTGCCAGCAGGGTAACAGGGGGCGCGGGAGATACGCAGTATTTT,CASRVTGGAGDTQYF
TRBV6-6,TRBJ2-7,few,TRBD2,TGTGCCAGCAGCTCGACTAGCGGGAGGGCTCACGAGCAGTACTTC,CASSSTSGRAHEQYF
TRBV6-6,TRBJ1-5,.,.,TGTGCCAGCAGAGGACAGCTAAATCAGCCCCAGCATTTT,CASRGQLNQPQHF
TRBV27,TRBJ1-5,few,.,TGTGCCAGCAGTATACGTTGGGATCAGCCCCAGCATTTT,CASSIRWDQPQHF
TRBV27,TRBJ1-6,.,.,TGTGCCAGCAGTTCTACTTATGAGGGGACCCCTGACTTT,CASSSTYEGTPDF
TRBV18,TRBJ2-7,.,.,TGTGCCAGCTCACCAGCAGGGGAATTATCCTACGAGCAGTACTTC,CASSPAGELSYEQYF
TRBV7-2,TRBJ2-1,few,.,TGTGCCAGCAGCCTCGGACAGAACAATGAGCAGTTCTTC,CASSLGQNNEQFF
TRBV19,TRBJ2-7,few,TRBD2,TGTGCCAGCGGGAGGGGACTAGCGGGCTACGAGCAGTACTTC,CASGRGLAGYEQYF
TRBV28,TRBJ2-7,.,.,TGTGCCAGCAGCCTCGGCGGTGGGCCCAGCTCCTACGAGCAGTACTTC,CASSLGGGPSSYEQYF
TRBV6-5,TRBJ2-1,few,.,TGTGCCAGCAGTTACGAGGCCGGGGATGAGCAGTTCTTC,CASSYEAGDEQFF
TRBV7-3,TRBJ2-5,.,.,TGTGCCAGCAGCTTAAGTTCCCCCGGTCAAGAGACCCAGTACTTC,CASSLSSPGQETQYF